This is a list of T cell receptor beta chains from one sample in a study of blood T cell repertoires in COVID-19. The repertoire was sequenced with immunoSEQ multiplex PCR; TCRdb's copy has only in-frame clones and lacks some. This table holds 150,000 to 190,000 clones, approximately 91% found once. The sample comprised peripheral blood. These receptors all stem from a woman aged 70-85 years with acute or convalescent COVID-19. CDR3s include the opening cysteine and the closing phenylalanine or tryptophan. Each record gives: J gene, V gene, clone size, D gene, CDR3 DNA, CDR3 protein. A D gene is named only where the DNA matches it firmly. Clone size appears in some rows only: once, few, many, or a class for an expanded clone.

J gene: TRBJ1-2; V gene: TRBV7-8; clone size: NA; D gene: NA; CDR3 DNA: TGTGCCAGCAGCTTATCGTCAGGGGCTAACTATGGCTACACCTTC; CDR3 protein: CASSLSSGANYGYTF
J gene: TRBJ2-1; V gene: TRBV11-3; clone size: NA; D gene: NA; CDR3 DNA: TGTGCCAGCAGCTTTGATCCGAGCTCCTACAATGAGCAGTTCTTC; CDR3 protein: CASSFDPSSYNEQFF
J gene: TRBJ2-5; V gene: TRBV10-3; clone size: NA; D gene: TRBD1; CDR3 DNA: TGTGCCATCAGGAGGGACAGCCGTCAAGAGACCCAGTACTTC; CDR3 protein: CAIRRDSRQETQYF
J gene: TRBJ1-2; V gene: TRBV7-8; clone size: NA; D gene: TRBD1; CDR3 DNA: TGTGCCAGCAGCTTAGCGGACAGGGGGGCCTATGGCTACACCTTC; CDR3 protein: CASSLADRGAYGYTF
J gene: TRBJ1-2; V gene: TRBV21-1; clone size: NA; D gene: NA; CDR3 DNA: TGTGCCAGCAGCAATAAAGGAGGGAACAATGGCTACACCTTC; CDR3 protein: CASSNKGGNNGYTF
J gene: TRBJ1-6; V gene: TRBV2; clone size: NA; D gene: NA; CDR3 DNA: TGTGCCAGCACCCGTGTTCCCTGGGGGGGGGCTGGGTGGAATTCACCCCTCCACTTT; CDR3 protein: CASTRVPWGGAGWNSPLHF
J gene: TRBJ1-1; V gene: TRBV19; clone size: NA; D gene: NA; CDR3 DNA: TGTGCCAGTAGTCTCTCACAGGGTTTGAACACTGAAGCTTTCTTT; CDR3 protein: CASSLSQGLNTEAFF
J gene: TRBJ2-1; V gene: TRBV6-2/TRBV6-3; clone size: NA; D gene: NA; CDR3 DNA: TGTGCCAGCAGCCCGGGGCGTGAGCAGTTCTTC; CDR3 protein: CASSPGREQFF
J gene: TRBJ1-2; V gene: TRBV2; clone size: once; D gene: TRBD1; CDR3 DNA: TGTGCCAGCAGAGGGACAGGGATTAACTATGGCTACACCTTC; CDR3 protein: CASRGTGINYGYTF
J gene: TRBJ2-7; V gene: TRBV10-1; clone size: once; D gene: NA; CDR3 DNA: TGCGCCAGCAGTGAGATGTCCCCGTGGCTGCCGGGGGAGCAGTACTTC; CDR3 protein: CASSEMSPWLPGEQYF
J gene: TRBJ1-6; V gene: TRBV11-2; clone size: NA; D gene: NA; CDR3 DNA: TGTGCCAGCAGCTTCTCTCAGGGCTCCTATAATTCACCCCTCCACTTT; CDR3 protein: CASSFSQGSYNSPLHF
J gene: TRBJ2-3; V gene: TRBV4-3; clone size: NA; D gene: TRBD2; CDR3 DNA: TGCGCCAGCAGCCACTTTAGCGGGGGGGCAGTAGATACGCAGTATTTT; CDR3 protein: CASSHFSGGAVDTQYF
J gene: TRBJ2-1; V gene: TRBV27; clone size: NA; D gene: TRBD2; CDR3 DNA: TGTGCCAGCAGTTTCCGAGCGGGGTTCCATGAGCAGTTCTTC; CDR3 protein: CASSFRAGFHEQFF
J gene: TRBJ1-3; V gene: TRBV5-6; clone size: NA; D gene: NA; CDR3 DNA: TGTGCCAGCAGCTTGGCCGGGGGGTCTGGAAACACCATATATTTT; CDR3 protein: CASSLAGGSGNTIYF
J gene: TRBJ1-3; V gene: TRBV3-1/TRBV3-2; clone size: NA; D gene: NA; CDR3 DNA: TGTGCCAGCAGCCAAGAGGGCGGAAACACCATATATTTT; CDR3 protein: CASSQEGGNTIYF
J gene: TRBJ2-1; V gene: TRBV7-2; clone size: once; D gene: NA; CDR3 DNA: TGTGCCAGCACCCTTGGGGGGGGCCTTACCAATGAGCAGTTCTTC; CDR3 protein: CASTLGGGLTNEQFF
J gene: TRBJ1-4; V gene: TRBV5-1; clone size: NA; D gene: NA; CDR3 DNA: TGCGCCAGCCGCCTGGGGGGCTCTAATGAAAAACTGTTTTTT; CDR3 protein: CASRLGGSNEKLFF